The present TCR beta chain was sequenced within a study of blood T cell repertoires in COVID-19. The assay was immunoSEQ multiplex PCR, and TCRdb's table has in-frame clones only and misses some. The repertoire has 72,000 or so clones, about nine tenths of them found once; the top ten carry roughly 0.78%. The V and J ends lost 6 bases and 2 bases, in that order; junction bases with no gene match: 6. Germline values: CDR1 MNHNY, CDR2 SVGAGI (reference sequence). The CDR3 covers 15 residues. The specimen was peripheral blood. This receptor was identified in a woman at least 80 years old with acute or convalescent COVID-19. The chain couples TRBV6-6 to TRBJ2-5; 10 positions agree with TRBD2. CDR3 in amino acids: CASSVQAGGQETQYF. CDR3 nucleotide sequence: TGTGCCAGCAGCGTCCAAGCGGGGGGGCAAGAGACCCAGTACTTC.